This T cell receptor beta chain was obtained from a study of blood T cell repertoires in COVID-19. The overall study: Both acute and convalescent COVID-19 samples were obtained from the United States, Italy and Spain. From T cells, B-cell-depleted T cells, or PBMCs came the material, which was cDNA or gDNA.

Original data processing: From reference gene primer amplification, estimates of nucleated cell counts were derived. Assay used: immunoSEQ multiplex PCR; TCRdb lists only in-frame clones, some missing. The V and J calls and clone size are taken from that table; D and trimming were inferred from the DNA. The sample yields about 160,000 clones, around 84% seen once. The clonotype comes from a human donor with acute or convalescent COVID-19. The donor label of this sample is uncertain. Sequencing was performed on peripheral blood.

CDR3: CASSPNSPTGGDAFF. The CDR3 DNA follows: TGCGCCAGCAGCCCGAACAGCCCGACAGGGGGTGACGCTTTCTTT. The chain combines TRBV5-1 with TRBJ1-1; TRBD1 matches 9 bases. V shed 4 bases and J 11 bases; nucleotides not matched to a gene: 15. The V gene's germline CDR1 is SGHRS and CDR2 YFSETQ. This CDR3 has 15 residues. Full variable domain (rest looked up from reference TRBV5-1 and TRBJ1-1): KAGVTQTPRYLIKTRGQQVTLSCSPISGHRSVSWYQQTPGQGLQFLFEYFSETQRNKGNFPGRFSGRQFSNSRSEMNVSTLELGDSALYLCASSPNSPTGGDAFFGQGTRLTVV.